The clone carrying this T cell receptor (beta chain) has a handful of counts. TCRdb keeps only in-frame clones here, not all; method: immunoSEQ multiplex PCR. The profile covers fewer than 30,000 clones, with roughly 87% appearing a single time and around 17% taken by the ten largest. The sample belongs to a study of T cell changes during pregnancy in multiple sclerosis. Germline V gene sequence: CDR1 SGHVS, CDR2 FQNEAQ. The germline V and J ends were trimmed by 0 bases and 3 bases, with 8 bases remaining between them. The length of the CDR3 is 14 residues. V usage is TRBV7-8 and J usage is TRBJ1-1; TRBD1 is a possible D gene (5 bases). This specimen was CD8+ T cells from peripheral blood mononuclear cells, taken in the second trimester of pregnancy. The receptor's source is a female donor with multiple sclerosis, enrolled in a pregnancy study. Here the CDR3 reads CASSLARDYTEAFF. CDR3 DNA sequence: TGTGCCAGCAGCTTAGCCAGGGATTACACTGAAGCTTTCTTT.